This record concerns one TCR beta chain sequence. Its antigen is not known. Only in-frame clones appear in the TCRdb table, and some are missing; sequencing was by immunoSEQ multiplex PCR. The repertoire holds tens of thousands of clones, 70% to 90% seen once, with 9.5% to 15% in the top ten. The germline V gene encodes CDR1 SGHAT and CDR2 FQNNGV. V lost 4 bases and J lost 6, with 12 bases in between. This CDR3 spans 14 amino acids. The sample comes from a study of STAT3 mutations in large granular lymphocyte leukemia. Study findings and constraints: In T-cell large granular lymphocyte leukemia, about half of patients showed multiple immunodominant subclonotypes.

The receptor's source is a man aged 55 to 70 with T-cell large granular lymphocyte leukemia. Some clones in this sample may be carry-over from other donors' samples. The sample was peripheral blood mononuclear cells. V and J are TRBV11-2 and TRBJ1-4; no clear D. The CDR3 loop reads CASSSPGGYEKLFF. As DNA, the CDR3 is TGTGCCAGCAGCTCCCCGGGAGGGTATGAAAAACTGTTTTTT.